Listed below are T cell receptor beta chains from one sample, sequenced in a study of blood T cell repertoires in COVID-19. TCRdb keeps only in-frame clones here, not all; method: immunoSEQ multiplex PCR. The sample has some 39,000 clones, 90% to 95% seen once. The specimen was peripheral blood. The receptors originated from a human donor in a cohort sampled during active COVID-19. Each CDR3 is given with its conserved first and last residue. Each record gives: J gene, D gene, clone size, V gene, CDR3 protein, CDR3 DNA. D genes are given only for firm matches. Size is omitted from some rows. Given values are once, few, many or a class for expanded clones.

TRBJ1-2	NA	NA	TRBV18	CASSPPTVNYGYTF	TGTGCCAGCTCACCACCGACAGTCAACTATGGCTACACCTTC
TRBJ2-5	NA	NA	TRBV18	CASSPTSTWETQYF	TGTGCCAGCTCACCGACTAGTACCTGGGAGACCCAGTACTTC
TRBJ1-6	TRBD1	NA	TRBV5-8	CASSLLITGAHNSPLHF	TGTGCCAGCAGCCTTCTAATTACAGGGGCACATAATTCACCCCTCCACTTT
TRBJ1-5	TRBD1	NA	TRBV30	CAWGQGVYSNQPQHF	TGTGCCTGGGGACAGGGGGTATATAGCAATCAGCCCCAGCATTTT
TRBJ2-3	NA	few	TRBV5-6	CASSSMTRLGTQYF	TGTGCCAGCAGCTCGATGACTCGTCTCGGCACGCAGTATTTT
TRBJ2-2	NA	NA	TRBV5-6	CASSSNWWTGELFF	TGTGCCAGCAGCTCGAACTGGTGGACCGGGGAGCTGTTTTTT
TRBJ2-4	NA	once	TRBV19	CASSLQLTGNIQYF	TGTGCCAGTAGTTTACAACTTACAGGGAACATTCAGTACTTC
TRBJ1-3	TRBD1	NA	TRBV19	CASSIDPGGSGNTIYF	TGTGCCAGTAGTATCGACCCAGGGGGCTCTGGAAACACCATATATTTT
TRBJ1-4	TRBD1	NA	TRBV9	CASSVSGTGDLGFDEKLFF	TGTGCCAGCAGCGTATCAGGGACAGGGGACCTCGGGTTCGATGAAAAACTGTTTTTT
TRBJ2-1	TRBD2	NA	TRBV2	CASRSLGTSGRGSYNEQFF	TGTGCCAGCAGGTCACTTGGGACTAGCGGGAGAGGCTCCTACAATGAGCAGTTCTTC
TRBJ1-2	NA	NA	TRBV5-1	CASSPGLAQGYTF	TGCGCCAGCAGCCCCGGACTCGCTCAGGGCTACACCTTC
TRBJ1-1	TRBD1	NA	TRBV27	CASSYGQEPWAEAFF	TGTGCCAGCAGTTACGGACAGGAACCCTGGGCTGAAGCTTTCTTT
TRBJ2-1	TRBD1	NA	TRBV5-6	CASSIGQGPYNEQFF	TGTGCCAGCAGCATTGGACAGGGTCCGTACAATGAGCAGTTCTTC
TRBJ1-3	TRBD1	NA	TRBV5-1	CASSAPGQETGNTIYF	TGCGCCAGCAGCGCACCGGGACAGGAGACTGGAAACACCATATATTTT
TRBJ2-7	TRBD2	NA	TRBV7-9	CASSLARGSGGWYEQYF	TGTGCCAGCAGCTTAGCGAGAGGTAGCGGGGGATGGTACGAGCAGTACTTC
TRBJ1-2	NA	few	TRBV2	CASSVGQGQNYGYTF	TGTGCCAGCAGTGTCGGGCAGGGGCAAAACTATGGCTACACCTTC
TRBJ2-7	NA	NA	TRBV9	CASSAQGRLYEQYF	TGTGCCAGCAGCGCACAGGGAAGGCTCTACGAGCAGTACTTC
TRBJ2-7	TRBD1	NA	TRBV2	CASSEGTGGEQYF	TGTGCCAGCAGCGAAGGGACAGGGGGCGAGCAGTACTTC
TRBJ1-6	TRBD1	NA	TRBV10-3	CAISEVGDRPYF	TGTGCCATCAGTGAGGTCGGGGACAGGCCGTACTTT
TRBJ2-4	NA	NA	TRBV4-3	CASSQESRVDYIQYF	TGCGCCAGCAGCCAAGAAAGCAGGGTCGACTACATTCAGTACTTC
TRBJ2-1	TRBD1	NA	TRBV29-1	CSVVRGSVAYNEQFF	TGCAGCGTTGTCAGGGGGAGTGTCGCCTACAATGAGCAGTTCTTC
TRBJ1-3	TRBD1	NA	TRBV4-1	CASSQGDRQGDTIYF	TGCGCCAGCAGCCAAGGGGACAGGCAAGGCGACACCATATATTTT
TRBJ2-5	NA	NA	TRBV27	CASSLRRGETQYF	TGTGCCAGCAGTTTACGCCGCGGGGAGACCCAGTACTTC
TRBJ2-5	TRBD2	NA	TRBV2	CASSELALAVETQYF	TGTGCCAGCAGTGAACTGGCGCTAGCGGTTGAGACCCAGTACTTC
TRBJ1-4	NA	NA	TRBV5-1	CASSLEQGSSEKLFF	TGCGCCAGCAGCTTGGAACAGGGTAGTAGTGAAAAACTGTTTTTT
TRBJ2-5	NA	NA	TRBV19	CASSGGGGRFRYQETQYF	TGTGCCAGTAGCGGGGGCGGGGGCCGCTTTAGGTACCAAGAGACCCAGTACTTC
TRBJ1-5	TRBD1	NA	TRBV19	CASSITGGYQPQHF	TGTGCCAGTAGTATTACAGGGGGATATCAGCCCCAGCATTTT
TRBJ1-1	NA	few	TRBV9	CASSLWSGNTEAFF	TGTGCCAGCAGCCTTTGGTCGGGGAACACTGAAGCTTTCTTT
TRBJ1-4	TRBD1	NA	TRBV2	CASSGKFGVRGRSEKLFF	TGTGCCAGCAGTGGTAAGTTTGGAGTAAGGGGGCGGAGTGAAAAACTGTTTTTT
TRBJ1-1	NA	once	TRBV18	CASSPRGSPNEAFF	TGTGCCAGCTCACCACGAGGGTCCCCTAATGAAGCTTTCTTT
TRBJ2-7	TRBD2	few	TRBV4-2	CASSQTTSGGASRYEQYF	TGTGCCAGCAGCCAAACGACTAGCGGGGGGGCTAGTAGATACGAGCAGTACTTC
TRBJ2-1	NA	NA	TRBV5-1	CASSSVRGNEQFF	TGCGCCAGCAGCTCGGTCCGCGGGAATGAGCAGTTCTTC
TRBJ2-2	NA	NA	TRBV14	CASSQDVTANTGELFF	TGTGCCAGCAGCCAAGATGTTACAGCGAACACCGGGGAGCTGTTTTTT
TRBJ2-7	NA	NA	TRBV4-1	CASSQEWRDSYEQYF	TGCGCCAGCAGCCAAGAATGGCGGGACTCCTACGAGCAGTACTTC
TRBJ1-3	TRBD1	NA	TRBV7-3	CASSLSPGGSGNTIYF	TGTGCCAGCAGCTTGTCACCAGGGGGGAGCGGAAACACCATATATTTT
TRBJ2-1	TRBD2	NA	TRBV11-2	CASSSKPPSGLHNEQFF	TGTGCCAGCAGCTCTAAACCTCCTAGCGGGTTGCACAATGAGCAGTTCTTC
TRBJ1-2	NA	NA	TRBV4-1	CASSTTGTNYGYTF	TGCGCCAGCAGTACCACAGGGACGAACTATGGCTACACCTTC
TRBJ1-1	TRBD1	NA	TRBV6-5	CASSSLTGGETEAFF	TGTGCCAGCAGTTCCCTGACAGGGGGGGAAACTGAAGCTTTCTTT
TRBJ2-1	NA	NA	TRBV20-1	CSASSSGNEQFF	TGCAGTGCTAGTTCGTCGGGTAATGAGCAGTTCTTC
TRBJ1-5	TRBD1	few	TRBV4-1	CASSQPDREGQPQHF	TGCGCCAGCAGCCAACCGGACAGGGAGGGTCAGCCCCAGCATTTT
TRBJ2-5	NA	NA	TRBV7-8	CASSLAGGAGQETQYF	TGTGCCAGCAGCTTAGCGGGCGGGGCGGGCCAAGAGACCCAGTACTTC
TRBJ1-1	NA	large	TRBV10-2	CASRQTGGEYTEAFF	TGCGCCAGCAGACAGACAGGTGGCGAATACACTGAAGCTTTCTTT
TRBJ2-7	NA	NA	TRBV4-3	CASSQDSISYEQYF	TGCGCCAGCAGCCAGGACAGTATCTCCTACGAGCAGTACTTC